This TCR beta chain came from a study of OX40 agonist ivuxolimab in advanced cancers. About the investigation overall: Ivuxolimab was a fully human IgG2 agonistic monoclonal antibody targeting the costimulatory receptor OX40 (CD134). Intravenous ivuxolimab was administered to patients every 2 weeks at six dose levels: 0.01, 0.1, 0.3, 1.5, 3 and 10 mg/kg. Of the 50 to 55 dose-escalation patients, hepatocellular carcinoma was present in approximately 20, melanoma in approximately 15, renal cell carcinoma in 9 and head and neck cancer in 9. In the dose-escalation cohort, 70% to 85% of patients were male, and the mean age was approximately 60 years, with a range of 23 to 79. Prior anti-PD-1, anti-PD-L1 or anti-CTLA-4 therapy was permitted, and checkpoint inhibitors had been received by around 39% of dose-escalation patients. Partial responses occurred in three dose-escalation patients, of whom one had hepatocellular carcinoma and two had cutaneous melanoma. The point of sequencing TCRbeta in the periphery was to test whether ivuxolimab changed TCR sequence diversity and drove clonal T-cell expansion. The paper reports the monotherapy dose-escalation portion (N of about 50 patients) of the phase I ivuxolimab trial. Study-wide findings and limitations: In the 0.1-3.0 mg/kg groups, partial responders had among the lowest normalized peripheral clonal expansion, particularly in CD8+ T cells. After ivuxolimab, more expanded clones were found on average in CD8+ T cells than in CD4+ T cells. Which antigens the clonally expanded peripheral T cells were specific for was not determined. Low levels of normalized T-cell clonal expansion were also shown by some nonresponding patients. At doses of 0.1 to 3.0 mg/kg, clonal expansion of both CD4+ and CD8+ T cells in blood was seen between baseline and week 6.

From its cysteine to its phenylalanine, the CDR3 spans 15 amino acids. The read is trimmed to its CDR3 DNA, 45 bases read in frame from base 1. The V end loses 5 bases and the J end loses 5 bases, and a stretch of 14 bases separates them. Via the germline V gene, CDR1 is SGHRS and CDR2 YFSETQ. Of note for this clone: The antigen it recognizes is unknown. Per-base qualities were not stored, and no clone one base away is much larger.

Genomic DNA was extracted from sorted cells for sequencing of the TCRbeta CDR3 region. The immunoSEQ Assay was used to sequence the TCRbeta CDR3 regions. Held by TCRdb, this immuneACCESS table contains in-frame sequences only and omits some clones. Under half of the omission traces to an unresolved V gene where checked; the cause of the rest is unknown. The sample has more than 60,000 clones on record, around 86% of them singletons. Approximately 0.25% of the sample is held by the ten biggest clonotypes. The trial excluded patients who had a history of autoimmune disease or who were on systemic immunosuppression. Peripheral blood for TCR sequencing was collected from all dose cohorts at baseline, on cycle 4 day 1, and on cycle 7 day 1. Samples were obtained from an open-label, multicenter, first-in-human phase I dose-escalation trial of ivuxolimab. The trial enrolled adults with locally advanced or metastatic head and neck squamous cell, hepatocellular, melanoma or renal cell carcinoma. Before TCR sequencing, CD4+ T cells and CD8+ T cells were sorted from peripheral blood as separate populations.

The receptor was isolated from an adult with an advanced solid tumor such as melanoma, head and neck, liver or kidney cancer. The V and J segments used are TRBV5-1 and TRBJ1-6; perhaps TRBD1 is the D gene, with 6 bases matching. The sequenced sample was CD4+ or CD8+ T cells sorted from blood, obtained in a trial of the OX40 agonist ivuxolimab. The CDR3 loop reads CASSLQGRDNSPLHF. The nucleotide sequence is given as TGCGCCAGCAGTTTACAGGGACGGGATAATTCACCCCTCCACTTT.